These 30 T cell receptor beta chains originate from one sample sequenced in a study of blood T cell repertoires in COVID-19. The table came from immunoSEQ multiplex PCR; TCRdb's copy has only in-frame clones and leaves some out. This table holds some 130,000 clones, 70% to 85% found once. What was sequenced was peripheral blood. Source of these receptors: a man in his sixties who had recovered from COVID-19.

This rearrangement joins TRBV28 to TRBJ2-1; 12 bases line up with TRBD2. Losses at the gene ends were 8 bases for V and 5 bases for J; bases not matched to a gene: 4. This CDR3 has 14 amino acids. The germline V gene has CDR1 MDHEN and CDR2 SYDVKM. The CDR3 loop is CASGLAGGNNEQFF. The CDR3 DNA is TGTGCCAGCGGCCTAGCGGGGGGGAACAATGAGCAGTTCTTC.

V and J are TRBV7-3 and TRBJ2-1; 8 nucleotides line up with TRBD2. The CDR3 runs 16 residues. Germline CDR1 and CDR2: SGHTA and FQGTGA. Trimming removed 5 bases from V and 3 bases from J; junction bases left unmatched: 9. CDR3 bases: TGTGCCAGCAGCCCTGGGGTAGCGGGACTCTACAATGAGCAGTTCTTC. This codes for CASSPGVAGLYNEQFF.

The chain carries TRBV19 and TRBJ1-2; weak D call: TRBD1 (5 bases). The ends were cut back, 5 bases at V and 5 bases at J, with 21 bases in the middle. The germline CDR1 and CDR2 sequences are LNHDA and SQIVND (reference sequence). The CDR3 runs to 16 residues. CDR3 in amino acids: CASSPSKSGARYGYTF. DNA of the CDR3: TGTGCCAGTAGTCCCTCGAAGTCTGGGGCTCGGTATGGCTACACCTTC.

The chain is built from TRBV7-2 and TRBJ2-3; the D is unclear. Germline lookup yields CDR1 SGHTA and CDR2 FQGNSA. Trimming shortened V by 0 bases and J by 11 bases, and 18 bases separated the two germline ends. This CDR3 has 15 residues. Here the CDR3 DNA reads TGTGCCAGCAGCTTAGCGCTGACGCAGGCTTCAGGGCAGTATTTT. This encodes CASSLALTQASGQYF.

The rearrangement uses TRBV5-1 and TRBJ2-3; the D gene is possibly TRBD2 (7 bases). The CDR3 has 13 amino acids. Trimming stripped 4 bases from V and 3 bases from J, with 9 bases between. Germline CDR1 and CDR2: SGHRS and YFSETQ. The CDR3 loop is CASSRGGTDTQYF. The CDR3 nucleotides are TGCGCCAGCAGCAGGGGGGGGACAGATACGCAGTATTTT.

This clone has at least ten counts. V is TRBV4-2 and J is TRBJ1-4, with D possibly TRBD1 on 5 matching bases. This CDR3 comprises 15 residues. V lost 4 bases, J lost 8 bases, and 17 bases lay in between. The germline V gene has CDR1 LGHNA and CDR2 YNFKEQ. The CDR3 bases are TGTGCCAGCAGCCCCGGGGGACTGGGGGAAGAAAAACTGTTTTTT. This sequence encodes CASSPGGLGEEKLFF.

This clone was detected once. The chain uses TRBV10-2 and TRBJ1-2; weak D call: TRBD1 (6 bases). The CDR3 has 15 amino acids. Trimming took 4 bases from V and 5 from J, leaving 17 bases between them. Germline V lookup: CDR1 WSHSY, CDR2 SAAADI. The CDR3 here is CASSVEKQGSYGYTF. In DNA, the CDR3 is TGCGCCAGCAGTGTAGAAAAACAGGGAAGTTATGGCTACACCTTC.

This clone was observed a few times. The chain is built from TRBV4-2 and TRBJ1-2; possible D gene TRBD1, 5 bases. Trimming took off 4 bases at V and 1 base at J, with 16 bases between the two ends. Looked up from germline, CDR1 is LGHNA and CDR2 is YNFKEQ. This CDR3 has 16 residues. CDR3 sequence reads: CASSPPTATVNYGYTF. The DNA of the CDR3 is TGTGCCAGCAGCCCTCCGACAGCCACCGTTAACTATGGCTACACCTTC.

The rearrangement links TRBV10-3 to TRBJ2-7, with TRBD2 matching over 8 bases. This CDR3 spans 15 amino acids. With V trimmed by 4 bases and J by 5 bases, 10 bases remained unmatched. Germline assignment: CDR1 ENHRY and CDR2 SYGVKD. CDR3: CAISASGGLGDEQYF. The CDR3 nucleotides read TGTGCCATCAGTGCTTCGGGGGGGCTTGGGGACGAGCAGTACTTC.

The rearrangement links TRBV5-1 to TRBJ1-6; 10 nucleotides line up with TRBD1. There are 15 residues in the CDR3. The V gene end was trimmed by 0 bases and the J gene end by 8 bases; junction bases not matched to a gene: 2. Germline V lookup: CDR1 SGHRS, CDR2 YFSETQ. The CDR3 protein is CASSLGTGGDSPLHF. The CDR3 bases are TGCGCCAGCAGCTTGGGGACAGGGGGGGATTCACCCCTCCACTTT.

The J gene is TRBJ1-1, the V gene TRBV18; D unresolved. CDR3 length: 16 amino acids. Germline CDR1 and CDR2: KGHSH and LQKENI. The V gene lost 5 bases and the J gene lost 1 base, with 17 bases spanning the gap. The CDR3 DNA reads TGTGCCAGCTCATCTCTTCCGGGGTCCCCGAACACTGAAGCTTTCTTT. Translation gives CASSSLPGSPNTEAFF.

V gene TRBV4-1 combines with J gene TRBJ1-4, with D unresolved. Per the germline V gene, CDR1 is MGHRA and CDR2 is YSYEKL. The CDR3 length is 15 residues. With 0 bases removed from V and 4 bases from J, the gap between germline ends came to 9 bases. For the CDR3, the DNA is TGCGCCAGCAGCCAAGAAAGTACCTATAATGAAAAACTGTTTTTT. Protein: CASSQESTYNEKLFF.

V and J are TRBV7-2 and TRBJ1-5, with D possibly matching TRBD1 (5 bases). Germline CDR1 is SGHTA and CDR2 is FQGNSA. The V gene lost 5 bases and the J gene lost 7 bases, with 15 bases spanning the gap. The CDR3 extends over 14 amino acids. CDR3 amino acids: CASSPGQGRQPQHF. The DNA for the CDR3 is TGTGCCAGCAGCCCGGGCCAGGGAAGACAGCCCCAGCATTTT.

This chain connects TRBV10-3 to TRBJ2-2, with a tentative D call TRBD2 (6 bases). Germline V gene data show CDR1 as ENHRY and CDR2 as SYGVKD. The CDR3 extends over 15 amino acids. With 4 bases removed from V and 5 bases from J, the gap between germline ends came to 14 bases. CDR3 sequence: CAISAAGRVTGELFF. The DNA for the CDR3 is TGTGCCATCAGTGCGGCGGGAAGAGTTACCGGGGAGCTGTTTTTT.

The gene calls are TRBV6-5 and TRBJ1-1; D is perhaps TRBD1 (6 bases). Germline V gives CDR1 MNHEY, CDR2 SVGAGI. The V end lost 0 bases, the J end lost 2 bases, and 10 bases lay between the germline ends. This CDR3 region has 15 residues. The CDR3 loop reads CASSYSGTFNTEAFF. CDR3 in DNA: TGTGCCAGCAGTTACTCCGGGACATTCAACACTGAAGCTTTCTTT.

V is TRBV19 and J is TRBJ1-2, with 7 bases aligning to TRBD1. Germline CDR1 is LNHDA and CDR2 is SQIVND (reference sequence). Trimming took 4 bases from V and 7 from J; bases not matched to a gene: 6. CDR3 length equals 13 residues. The chain's CDR3 is CASSTQGEGGYTF. For the CDR3, the DNA is TGTGCCAGTAGTACCCAGGGGGAAGGTGGCTACACCTTC.

The V call is TRBV12-3 or TRBV12-4, the J call TRBJ1-2, with D possibly being TRBD1 (6 bases). The CDR3 consists of 13 residues. Deletions cut 5 bases from V and 4 bases from J, with 11 bases between. The CDR3 sequence is CASSRDNTYGYTF. The DNA of the CDR3 is TGTGCCAGCAGTCGGGACAATACCTATGGCTACACCTTC.

This clone came up once. The CDR3 is CASSRGGGSPGELFF. The CDR3 bases are TGTGCCAGCAGCCGGGGGGGCGGGAGCCCGGGGGAGCTGTTTTTT. V and J are TRBV3-1 (or the pseudogene TRBV3-2) and TRBJ2-2; the D gene is possibly TRBD2 (7 bases). CDR3 length equals 15 residues. Germline values: CDR1 LGHDT, CDR2 YNNKEL (reference sequence). V lost 4 bases, J lost 8 bases, and 17 bases lay in between.

This sequence joins TRBV5-6 and TRBJ1-1; D possibly corresponds to TRBD1 (5 bases). The germline gives CDR1 SGHDT, CDR2 YYEEEE. The ends were cut back, 4 bases at V and 6 bases at J, with 13 bases in the middle. CDR3 length equals 13 residues. The CDR3 region has the DNA TGTGCCAGCAGCCCAGTAGGGGTGGCTGAAGCTTTCTTT. Translated: CASSPVGVAEAFF.

The CDR3 coding sequence is TGTGCCAGTACCTTCATTCAGGGGGACACCGGGGAGCTGTTTTTT. Amino acids: CASTFIQGDTGELFF. V and J are TRBV19 and TRBJ2-2; TRBD1 aligns across 7 bases. V trimming: 7 bases; J trimming: 3 bases; junction bases outside the gene matches: 8. CDR3 length: 15 residues. Germline values: CDR1 LNHDA, CDR2 SQIVND (reference sequence). Complete variable domain (other parts from reference TRBV19 and TRBJ2-2): DGGITQSPKYLFRKEGQNVTLSCEQNLNHDAMYWYRQDPGQGLRLIYYSQIVNDFQKGDIAEGYSVSREKKESFPLTVTSAQKNPTAFYLCASTFIQGDTGELFFGEGSRLTVL.

The chain is built from TRBV27 and TRBJ1-5, with 7 bases fitting TRBD1. After removal of 6 bases from V and 6 bases from J, the junction contained 8 bases not matched to a gene. Germline CDR1 MNHEY, CDR2 SMNVEV (reference sequence). This CDR3 spans 14 amino acids. CDR3 protein: CASSPDRFGQPQHF. The DNA of the CDR3 is TGTGCCAGCAGCCCGGACAGGTTTGGTCAGCCCCAGCATTTT.

The chain couples TRBV5-1 to TRBJ2-3; 7 nucleotides line up with TRBD1. Trimming at V came to 0 bases and at J to 3 bases, leaving 10 bases not matched to a gene. The CDR3 loop spans 17 amino acids. The germline CDR1 and CDR2 sequences are SGHRS and YFSETQ. The CDR3 loop is CASSLDFYRGGTDTQYF. In DNA, the CDR3 is TGCGCCAGCAGCTTGGATTTTTACAGGGGTGGGACAGATACGCAGTATTTT.

The chain couples TRBV30 to TRBJ1-2, with D tentatively TRBD1 (6 bases). This CDR3 contains 14 residues. Germline V gene lookup returns CDR1 GTSNPN and CDR2 SVGIG (reference sequence). The V gene lost 2 bases and the J gene lost 6 bases, with 16 bases spanning the gap. CDR3 loop: CAWSTGGRFHGYTF. DNA of the CDR3: TGTGCCTGGAGTACCGGGGGGCGGTTCCATGGCTACACCTTC. Looking up the rest from reference TRBV30 and TRBJ1-2 gives the full variable domain: SQTIHQWPATLVQPVGSPLSLECTVEGTSNPNLYWYRQAAGRGLQLLFYSVGIGQISSEVPQNLSASRPQDRQFILSSKKLLLSDSGFYLCAWSTGGRFHGYTFGSGTRLTVV.

The chain carries TRBV24-1 and TRBJ1-2; 8 nucleotides align to TRBD1. In germline, CDR1 is KGHDR, CDR2 SFDVKD. The CDR3 covers 14 residues. Trimming removed 4 bases from V and 7 bases from J; junction bases left unmatched: 7. For the CDR3, the DNA is TGTGCCACCAGTGACCGGACAGGGAGAGGTGGCTACACCTTC. This gives the protein CATSDRTGRGGYTF.

The genes are TRBV29-1 and TRBJ1-1; 8 bases agree with TRBD1. Looked up from germline, CDR1 is SQVTM and CDR2 is ANQGSEA. J lost 3 bases, V lost 7 bases, and 7 bases had no gene match. This CDR3 comprises 13 residues. The CDR3 loop is CSGRQGLDTEAFF. The CDR3 DNA sequence: TGCAGCGGGAGACAGGGGTTGGACACTGAAGCTTTCTTT.

This sequence joins TRBV30 and TRBJ1-2; 7 bases map to TRBD1. From germline, CDR1 is GTSNPN and CDR2 SVGIG (reference sequence). This CDR3 is built from 13 residues. V lost 4 bases and J lost 1; bases outside the gene matches: 3. CDR3 nucleotide sequence: TGTGCCTGGACAGGGGGTGGTAACTATGGCTACACCTTC. Its translation is CAWTGGGNYGYTF.

The count of this clone is one. This chain connects TRBV27 to TRBJ2-1, with 7 bases that match TRBD1. The CDR3 is made up of 15 amino acids. Germline CDR1 is MNHEY and CDR2 is SMNVEV (reference sequence). With V trimmed by 2 bases and J by 4 bases, 5 bases remained unmatched. The CDR3, as DNA: TGTGCCAGCAGTTTAGGGACAGACAAATACAATGAGCAGTTCTTC. Its protein product is CASSLGTDKYNEQFF.

The chain recombines TRBV3-1 (or the pseudogene TRBV3-2) with TRBJ2-3; 14 bases are a match to TRBD2. V lost 3 bases and J lost 1; bases outside the gene matches: 12. Germline CDR1 LGHDT, CDR2 YNNKEL (reference sequence). The CDR3 loop spans 20 amino acids. The CDR3 reads CASSQGRGLAGVYGTDTQYF. The CDR3 DNA follows: TGTGCCAGCAGCCAGGGAAGGGGACTAGCGGGAGTATATGGCACAGATACGCAGTATTTT.

The chain links TRBV7-2 to TRBJ2-7; D not certain. CDR1 SGHTA and CDR2 FQGNSA come from the germline V gene. CDR3 length: 13 residues. The V end was cut by 2 bases, the J end by 3 bases, with 8 bases between. The CDR3 here is CASSLNLDYEQYF. Here the CDR3 DNA reads TGTGCCAGCAGCTTAAACCTAGACTACGAGCAGTACTTC.

The rearrangement uses TRBV19 and TRBJ1-6; no definite D call. The germline V gene has CDR1 LNHDA and CDR2 SQIVND (reference sequence). Between the trimmed V and J ends, which lost 8 bases and 12 bases, there was a span of 17 bases. CDR3 length equals 13 residues. The CDR3: CASSTLRLEPLHF. Here the CDR3 DNA reads TGTGCCAGTTCTACCCTAAGACTGGAACCCCTCCACTTT.